This T cell receptor (beta chain) appears in the sequencing data of a study of OX40 agonist ivuxolimab in advanced cancers. Study-level information: Patients achieving partial responses numbered three: one hepatocellular carcinoma case and two cutaneous melanoma cases.

Broader study findings: At 0.1 to 3.0 mg/kg, clonal expansion of CD4+ and CD8+ blood T cells had occurred by week 6. Expanded peripheral T cell antigen specificity was not determined.

The data were produced by immunoSEQ multiplex PCR, yet TCRdb's version contains in-frame clones alone and is incomplete. The sample contains 50,000 or so clones, around four fifths of which appear only once. Note on this clone: As yet, its antigen is unknown.

Germline lookup yields CDR1 LGHNA and CDR2 YSLEER. V lost 0 bases and J lost 5, with 15 bases in between. This CDR3 has 16 amino acids. Sequencing used CD4+ or CD8+ T cells sorted from blood, obtained in a trial of the OX40 agonist ivuxolimab. J is TRBJ2-3 and V is TRBV4-3; D ambiguous. This TCR was recovered from an adult with an advanced solid tumor such as melanoma, head and neck, liver or kidney cancer. The chain's CDR3 is CASSQDRAKVGDTQYF. In DNA, the CDR3 is TGCGCCAGCAGCCAAGATCGAGCCAAGGTCGGAGATACGCAGTATTTT.